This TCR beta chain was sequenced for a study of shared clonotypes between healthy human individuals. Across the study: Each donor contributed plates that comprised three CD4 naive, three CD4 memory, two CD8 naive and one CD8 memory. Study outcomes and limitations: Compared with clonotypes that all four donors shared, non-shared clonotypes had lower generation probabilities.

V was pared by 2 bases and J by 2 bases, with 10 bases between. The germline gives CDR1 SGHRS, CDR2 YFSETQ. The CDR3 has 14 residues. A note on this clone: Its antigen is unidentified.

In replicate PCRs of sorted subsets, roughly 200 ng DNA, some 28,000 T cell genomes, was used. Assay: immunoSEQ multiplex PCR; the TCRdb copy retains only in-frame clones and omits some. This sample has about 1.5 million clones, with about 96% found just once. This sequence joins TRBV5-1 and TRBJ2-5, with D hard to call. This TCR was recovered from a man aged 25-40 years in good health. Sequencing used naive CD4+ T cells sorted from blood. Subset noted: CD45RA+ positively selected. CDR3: CASSFMPAQETQYF. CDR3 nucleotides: TGCGCCAGCAGCTTTATGCCAGCACAAGAGACCCAGTACTTC.